The 26 T cell receptor beta chains presented below share a single source sample, sequenced in a study of blood T cell repertoires in COVID-19. Data came from immunoSEQ multiplex PCR; TCRdb stores just in-frame clones and leaves some out. The sample holds some 220,000 clones, 85% seen once. Sequencing used peripheral blood. These receptors came from a woman in her sixties or seventies with COVID-19, enrolled during active disease.

The V and J genes are TRBV27 and TRBJ2-7; the match to TRBD2 covers 12 bases. The V segment lost 4 bases and the J segment 2 bases; nucleotides outside the gene matches: 6. Germline V lookup: CDR1 MNHEY, CDR2 SMNVEV (reference sequence). This CDR3 is 16 amino acids long. In nucleotides, the CDR3 is TGTGCCAGCAGTTCCAGGAGGACTAGCGGGACCTACGAGCAGTACTTC. It is translated as CASSSRRTSGTYEQYF.

This clone was seen only once. The chain is built from TRBV6-2 or TRBV6-3 and TRBJ2-3, with 8 bases matching TRBD2. The CDR3 contains 12 residues. From germline, CDR1 is MNHEY and CDR2 SVGEGT. The junction had 4 bases not matched to a gene; V was cut back by 4 bases and J by 10 bases. CDR3 protein: CASSSAGVAQYF. CDR3 nucleotides: TGTGCCAGCAGTTCAGCGGGGGTTGCGCAGTATTTT.

The chain has TRBV4-1 and TRBJ1-2, with D possibly being TRBD1 (6 bases). The length of the CDR3 is 17 residues. V was shortened by 1 base and J by 8 bases, with 23 bases between the two germline ends. Germline CDR1 reads MGHRA; CDR2 reads YSYEKL. As DNA, the CDR3 is TGCGCCAGCAGCCAAGCAGTTCCCTCAGGGGCCTCGGAGGGCTACACCTTC. Amino acid sequence: CASSQAVPSGASEGYTF.

This clone was detected only a few times. CDR3 bases: TGTGCCAGCAGCCAAGATTGGGACAGGGGAACGGGTGGCTACACCTTC. This codes for CASSQDWDRGTGGYTF. V and J are TRBV4-2 and TRBJ1-2, with 10 bases that match TRBD1. This CDR3 is built from 16 residues. The ends lost 0 bases at V and 7 bases at J; junction bases unmatched: 8. Per the germline V gene, CDR1 is LGHNA and CDR2 is YNFKEQ.

V and J are TRBV7-9 and TRBJ2-5; 10 bases line up with TRBD2. J lost 4 bases, V lost 6 bases, and 8 bases had no gene match. This CDR3 has 15 residues. Germline CDR1 and CDR2: SEHNR and FQNEAQ (reference sequence). The CDR3 protein is CASSLAGELIETQYF. In DNA, the CDR3 is TGTGCCAGCAGTCTAGCGGGAGAGTTGATAGAGACCCAGTACTTC.

This chain joins TRBV24-1 and TRBJ1-4; TRBD1 agrees at 8 bases. V lost 2 bases and J lost 4; bases outside the gene matches: 2. Germline V lookup: CDR1 KGHDR, CDR2 SFDVKD. The CDR3 sequence is 15 residues long. The CDR3 DNA reads as TGTGCCACCAGTGATTCCGGACAGGGTAATGAAAAACTGTTTTTT. It encodes CATSDSGQGNEKLFF.

V usage is TRBV11-1 and J usage is TRBJ2-5; TRBD2 might be the D (5 bases). The CDR3 has 15 amino acids. CDR1 SGHAT and CDR2 FQDESV come from the germline V gene (reference sequence). V lost 2 bases to trimming and J lost 4 bases, with 14 bases between them. The CDR3 bases are TGTGCCAGCAGCTTAATACGGGAAATAGGAGAGACCCAGTACTTC. Its translation is CASSLIREIGETQYF.

In this sample, this clone turned up once. The genes are TRBV10-3 and TRBJ1-2, with 7 bases that match TRBD1. This CDR3 spans 11 amino acids. Germline V gene sequence: CDR1 ENHRY, CDR2 SYGVKD. V lost 5 bases to trimming and J lost 8 bases; unmatched junction nucleotides: 2. The CDR3, as DNA: TGTGCCATCAGTCCAGGGGGAGGCTACACCTTC. Translation gives CAISPGGGYTF.

The chain uses TRBV29-1 and TRBJ1-2; D is undetermined. Germline V gene sequence: CDR1 SQVTM, CDR2 ANQGSEA. V was trimmed by 4 bases and J by 4 bases, leaving 7 bases between them. This CDR3 has 11 residues. The CDR3 DNA sequence: TGCAGCGTTGTTTGGAGCTATGGCTACACCTTC. Amino acid sequence: CSVVWSYGYTF.

This clone has only a few counts. The rearrangement uses TRBV27 and TRBJ1-2, with 7 positions matching TRBD1. In germline, CDR1 is MNHEY, CDR2 SMNVEV (reference sequence). Trimming removed 3 bases from V and 5 bases from J; junction bases left unmatched: 3. The CDR3 is made up of 13 amino acids. The CDR3 DNA sequence: TGTGCCAGCAGTTTGCCAGGGGGTTATGGCTACACCTTC. It encodes CASSLPGGYGYTF.

V is TRBV6-6 and J is TRBJ1-5; 8 nucleotides line up with TRBD1. This CDR3 is 15 amino acids long. Germline V CDR1 and CDR2: MNHNY, SVGAGI (reference sequence). J was trimmed by 1 base and V by 6 bases; bases with no gene match: 5. CDR3 nucleotides: TGTGCCAGCAGCAAGCGGACAGGGAGCAATCAGCCCCAGCATTTT. Translated, it gives CASSKRTGSNQPQHF.

The V gene is TRBV7-2, the J gene TRBJ1-6; a weak D match, TRBD1 (5 bases). The V end lost 2 bases, the J end lost 7 bases, and 21 bases lay between the germline ends. This CDR3 region has 18 residues. CDR1 SGHTA and CDR2 FQGNSA come from the germline V gene. The CDR3 sequence is CASSLRSLGRGVNSPLHF. The CDR3 DNA follows: TGTGCCAGCAGCTTACGAAGTTTAGGACGGGGGGTAAATTCACCCCTCCACTTT.

This chain joins TRBV7-3 and TRBJ2-3, with 8 bases aligning to TRBD2. V trimming: 1 base; J trimming: 3 bases; junction bases outside the gene matches: 3. The germline gives CDR1 SGHTA, CDR2 FQGTGA. The CDR3 totals 15 residues. CDR3 sequence: CASSLILAETDTQYF. CDR3 nucleotide sequence: TGTGCCAGCAGCTTAATACTAGCGGAAACAGATACGCAGTATTTT.

The chain couples TRBV6-5 to TRBJ1-2, with D possibly matching TRBD1 (5 bases). CDR1 and CDR2 from the germline V gene are MNHEY and SVGAGI. The V end was cut by 7 bases, the J end by 5 bases, with 20 bases between. The CDR3 runs to 15 residues. This CDR3 is CASKLLWDSVYGYTF. The DNA of the CDR3 is TGTGCCAGCAAACTTTTGTGGGACTCCGTATATGGCTACACCTTC.

In regard to this clone: Distinct nucleotide sequences in the sample also encode this CDR3. This chain connects TRBV7-2 to TRBJ1-1, with 7 bases aligning to TRBD1. CDR1 is SGHTA and CDR2 is FQGNSA in the germline V gene. With V trimmed by 3 bases and J by 5 bases, 3 bases remained unmatched. The CDR3 has 13 residues. CDR3 in DNA: TGTGCCAGCAGCTTTGACAGGGTAACTGAAGCTTTCTTT. It codes for CASSFDRVTEAFF.

This chain joins TRBV24-1 and TRBJ2-3; tentative D call: TRBD1 (7 bases). Germline V lookup: CDR1 KGHDR, CDR2 SFDVKD. Trimming left V 4 bases short and J 4 bases short, with 11 bases between. The length of the CDR3 is 14 residues. Here the CDR3 reads CATSDRGVSDTQYF. Here the CDR3 DNA reads TGTGCCACCAGTGACAGGGGGGTCTCAGATACGCAGTATTTT.

This clone was found once. The chain carries TRBV6-1 and TRBJ1-6; D unclear. The length of the CDR3 is 12 residues. V shed 0 bases and J shed 10 bases, with 4 bases lying between them. Germline V gene data show CDR1 as MNHNS and CDR2 as SASEGT. The CDR3 DNA follows: TGTGCCAGCAGTGAAGCCGAGTCACCCCTCCACTTT. This translates into CASSEAESPLHF.

The rearrangement uses TRBV18 and TRBJ1-2, with 8 nucleotides matching TRBD1. The CDR3 contains 14 residues. The V gene end was trimmed by 3 bases and the J gene end by 5 bases; junction bases not matched to a gene: 5. Germline lookup yields CDR1 KGHSH and CDR2 LQKENI. DNA of the CDR3: TGTGCCAGCTCACCCGGGACAGGCGAATATGGCTACACCTTC. Encoded protein: CASSPGTGEYGYTF.

The gene calls are TRBV7-9 and TRBJ2-3; 7 positions match TRBD1. In germline, CDR1 is SEHNR, CDR2 FQNEAQ (reference sequence). The CDR3 runs to 15 residues. V trimming: 3 bases; J trimming: 0 bases; junction bases outside the gene matches: 3. The CDR3 DNA is TGTGCCAGCAGCTTCCGGGACAGTAGCACAGATACGCAGTATTTT. This codes for CASSFRDSSTDTQYF. Full variable domain (outside the CDR3, taken from reference TRBV7-9 and TRBJ2-3): DTGVSQNPRHKITKRGQNVTFRCDPISEHNRLYWYRQTLGQGPEFLTYFQNEAQLEKSRLLSDRFSAERPKGSFSTLEIQRTEQGDSAMYLCASSFRDSSTDTQYFGPGTRLTVL.

Written as DNA, the CDR3 is TGTGCCAGCAGCTTAATCCAGGGAATGAACACTGAAGCTTTCTTT. Translation: CASSLIQGMNTEAFF. V gene TRBV7-2 combines with J gene TRBJ1-1; D is perhaps TRBD1 (5 bases). V was clipped by 2 bases and J by 0 bases, with 10 bases between them. The CDR3 length is 15 residues. Germline V gene lookup returns CDR1 SGHTA and CDR2 FQGNSA.

The chain has TRBV5-1 and TRBJ1-1, with 9 bases matching TRBD1. The trim removed 2 bases at V and 4 bases at J, leaving 6 bases unmatched. The CDR3 sequence is 15 residues long. The germline CDR1 and CDR2 sequences are SGHRS and YFSETQ. The CDR3 region has the DNA TGCGCCAGCAGCTTCGGGGGGACAGGGAGCACTGAAGCTTTCTTT. Protein product: CASSFGGTGSTEAFF.

V is TRBV5-1 and J is TRBJ1-1; tentatively, D is TRBD1 (6 bases). CDR3 length equals 13 residues. Germline V gives CDR1 SGHRS, CDR2 YFSETQ. V dropped 3 bases and J dropped 5 bases, with 11 bases sitting between them. The CDR3 here is CASSSQGGTEAFF. The DNA for the CDR3 is TGCGCCAGCAGCTCACAGGGTGGGACTGAAGCTTTCTTT.

The gene calls are TRBV27 and TRBJ2-3, with 10 positions matching TRBD2. J gave up 6 bases and V 8 bases, and 5 bases lay outside the gene matches. CDR1 is MNHEY and CDR2 is SMNVEV in the germline V gene (reference sequence). This CDR3 is 13 amino acids long. DNA for the CDR3: TGTGCCAGCCATCCTAGCGGGAGTGATACGCAGTATTTT. Its protein product is CASHPSGSDTQYF.

The chain is built from TRBV3-1 (or the pseudogene TRBV3-2) and TRBJ1-2, with D unclear. Trimming stripped 2 bases from V and 2 bases from J, with 3 bases between. The CDR3 extends over 12 amino acids. The germline V gene encodes CDR1 LGHDT and CDR2 YNNKEL (reference sequence). In DNA form, the CDR3 reads TGTGCCAGCAGCCAACAGAACTATGGCTACACCTTC. Translating it yields CASSQQNYGYTF.

This chain uses TRBV10-3 with TRBJ2-7; 7 positions match TRBD1. From germline, CDR1 is ENHRY and CDR2 SYGVKD. V shed 0 bases and J 0 bases; nucleotides not matched to a gene: 5. This CDR3 has 16 residues. CDR3 nucleotide sequence: TGTGCCATCAGTGAGTCGATAGGGACAGCCTCCTACGAGCAGTACTTC. It encodes CAISESIGTASYEQYF.

V gene TRBV9 combines with J gene TRBJ2-6, with D possibly matching TRBD1 (5 bases). The CDR3 totals 17 residues. Between the trimmed V and J ends, which lost 0 bases and 0 bases, there was a span of 10 bases. Germline V gene sequence: CDR1 SGDLS, CDR2 YYNGEE. Written as DNA, the CDR3 is TGTGCCAGCAGCGTAGCTGGCCAGGGCTCTGGGGCCAACGTCCTGACTTTC. Protein product: CASSVAGQGSGANVLTF. The whole variable domain, remainder taken from reference TRBV9 and TRBJ2-6, is DSGVTQTPKHLITATGQRVTLRCSPRSGDLSVYWYQQSLDQGLQFLIQYYNGEERAKGNILERFSAQQFPDLHSELNLSSLELGDSALYFCASSVAGQGSGANVLTFGAGSRLTVL.